This TCR beta chain was captured in a study of cytomegalovirus exposure and HLA in healthy donors. Study summary: Earlier findings included some 100 million unique TCR beta sequences obtained from about 170 million T cells. Study findings and constraints: Reportedly, diagnosis of cytomegalovirus status by the classifier showed high specificity and sensitivity. CMV serostatus stood as the only immune exposure information on hand. An analysis done earlier found most TCR beta V segments productive about 90% or about 30% of the time.

The V gene end was trimmed by 8 bases and the J gene end by 4 bases; junction bases not matched to a gene: 7. Germline CDR1 MNHNS, CDR2 SASEGT. CDR3 size: 14 residues. This clone was counted a few times. No antigen is known for it. The PCR used 60 Vbeta and 13 Jbeta primers. The table came from immunoSEQ multiplex PCR; TCRdb's copy has only in-frame clones and leaves some out. The repertoire holds 100,000 to 120,000 clones, with roughly 71% as singletons. V is TRBV6-1 and J is TRBJ2-5, with 10 bases aligning to TRBD2. This receptor was taken from a man aged 18 to 29 in good health and CMV-seropositive. The sequenced material came from PBMCs. The CDR3 region has the DNA TGTGCCAGCTCACCTAGCGGGGGCGGAGAGACCCAGTACTTC. It encodes CASSPSGGGETQYF.